The following is a TCR beta chain sequence with its context. Its specificity is not known. In germline, CDR1 is MGHRA, CDR2 YSYEKL. This CDR3 is 18 amino acids long. Trimming took 4 bases from V and 10 from J; bases not matched to a gene: 17. This specimen belongs to a study of Ad26.COV2.S vaccination and SARS-CoV-2 variants. Overall study: The authors gave Ad26.COV2.S intramuscularly, either once or twice 56 days apart. Study-wide points: While placebo recipients had lower spike-specific TCR breadth, vaccine recipients had more. Using TCR breadth and depth analyses may have led to underestimated total T cell responses.

The treatment is: 15 to 20 received Ad26.COV2.S at low or high dose, single or two shots; 5 received placebo; per-sample allocation not given. Day 63 after the first injection of vaccine or placebo was the sampling time. Ad26.COV2.S expressed prefusion-stabilized spike from the original Wuhan strain. Profiled with immunoSEQ multiplex PCR; TCRdb holds only in-frame clones, not every one. This repertoire shows about 320,000 clones, under 90% found once; its top ten account for roughly 6%. The chain combines TRBV4-1 with TRBJ2-1; 12 bases match TRBD2. The receptor comes from a person aged 18-60 years who received the Ad26.COV2.S COVID-19 vaccine or a placebo. Sequenced material: peripheral blood, taken in a trial of Ad26.COV2.S vaccine versus placebo. The CDR3 loop is CASSPDPSTSGGPGEQFF. CDR3 DNA: TGCGCCAGCAGCCCAGACCCCTCGACTAGCGGGGGCCCTGGGGAGCAGTTCTTC.